This TCR beta chain was recovered during a study of blood T cell repertoires in COVID-19 (dated by TCRdb to the early 2020s). With regard to the full study: Samples from collaborators originated in the United States, Italy and Spain and spanned both the acute and convalescent phases of COVID-19. Where available, HLA class I and class II types were obtained from metadata supplied by the sample provider rather than from assay-based typing. The samples were drawn from two sources: the first 160 participants of the ongoing ImmuneRACE study, and fewer than 1,500 subjects contributed by 6 global collaborators. The prospective study material was composed of cDNA or gDNA derived from T cells, B-cell-depleted T cells, or PBMCs. Subjects who had been exposed to COVID-19, were actively infected with it, or had recovered from it provided the deeply sampled blood TCRbeta repertoires that made up the dataset. A de-identified subject ID, COVID-19 status, age in years and sex were almost always included in the sample metadata. The repertoires were released in a freely available public database intended as a resource for research on the immune response to SARS-CoV-2. Overall study outcomes, separate from this receptor: The amount of clinical and demographic metadata varied by source and participant and was provided uncurated.

Each collaborating institution followed its own protocols to collect whole blood in K2EDTA tubes. For TCRbeta analysis, collaborator samples were shipped as frozen whole blood, as isolated PBMCs, or as DNA extracted from either sample type. TCRbeta CDR3 regions were amplified from genomic DNA using the immunoSEQ Assay, a bias-controlled multiplex PCR. In the authors' own workflow: The number of nucleated cells in each sample was estimated from the amplification of reference gene primers within the assay. Sequence reads were collapsed and filtered to measure the absolute abundance of every unique TCRbeta CDR3 rearrangement. For each sample, productive Simpson clonality was calculated as the square root of Simpson's diversity index across productive rearrangements. TCRdb took over this immuneACCESS table, retaining in-frame rearrangements with V and J assigned. Such tables are incomplete; in checked studies, under half of the missing clones stem from an unresolved V gene, and the remainder is unexplained. The D gene and trimming were derived from the DNA, and the V and J assignments and clone size from that table. Here the sample has around 240,000 clones; roughly 85% occur a single time. Clones ranked in the top ten supply just under 1% of the sample.

On this clone: The antigen it binds to is not known. Base qualities are missing; no much larger clone stands one base away.

The CDR3 covers 15 residues, taking in both the cysteine and the phenylalanine. The DNA shown is the 45-base CDR3, in frame from base 1. The germline V gene sets CDR1 to SGHRS and CDR2 to YFSETQ. At the junction V is shortened by 3 bases and J by 0 bases, with 9 bases in between. Recombination joined TRBV5-1 with TRBJ1-4, with the identity of the D gene unclear. This clonotype was obtained from a man aged 40-49 years with acute or convalescent COVID-19. Sequencing was carried out using peripheral blood. The CDR3 corresponds to CASSSSPATNEKLFF. In nucleotides, the sequence is TGCGCCAGCAGCTCGAGTCCCGCAACTAATGAAAAACTGTTTTTT. The CDR3, completed at both ends by the reference TRBV5-1 and TRBJ1-4 genes, gives the full variable domain KAGVTQTPRYLIKTRGQQVTLSCSPISGHRSVSWYQQTPGQGLQFLFEYFSETQRNKGNFPGRFSGRQFSNSRSEMNVSTLELGDSALYLCASSSSPATNEKLFFGSGTQLSVL.